Listed here are 8 T cell receptor beta chains from one sample, sequenced in a study of regulatory T cells in long-lasting Graves disease. Construction of TCR beta libraries relied on iRepertoire HTBI primers and on Arm-PCR targeting CDR3 regions. TCRdb used MiXCR to reprocess the multiplex PCR reads, holding one entry per CDR3 protein. Altogether about 460,000 distinct CDR3 sequences are present, about 22% being singletons, with the ten largest covering around 12%. This sample's time point: persistent/refractory GD, antithyroid drugs over 5 years with positive TRAb. RNA isolated from PBMCs was used to make the TCR library. The material sequenced was peripheral blood mononuclear cells (PBMCs), taken when the disease was refractory, from a patient treated with antithyroid drugs. These receptors came from a female donor with Graves disease.

The V call is TRBV7-9, the J call TRBJ1-4; no firm D call. The V gene's germline CDR1 is SEHNR and CDR2 FQNEAQ (reference sequence). Trimming cost V 2 bases and J 6 bases, with 16 bases left between them. The CDR3 has 16 amino acids. The CDR3 region is CASSLLIPGEYEKLFF. The CDR3 nucleotides read TGTGCCAGCAGCTTATTAATTCCCGGAGAATATGAAAAACTGTTTTTT.

This sequence joins TRBV19 and TRBJ1-1, with D unclear. CDR3 length: 13 residues. Germline values: CDR1 LNHDA, CDR2 SQIVND (reference sequence). Trimming left V 7 bases short and J 10 bases short, with 19 bases between. CDR3 sequence: CASNPLGSGGAFF. DNA for the CDR3: TGTGCCAGTAATCCCCTCGGATCCGGCGGAGCTTTCTTT.

This clonotype was observed a handful of times. The CDR3 sequence: CASSPGSSYNEQFF. For the CDR3, the DNA is TGTGCCAGCAGCCCGGGGAGCTCCTACAATGAGCAGTTCTTC. The rearrangement uses TRBV12-3 or TRBV12-4 and TRBJ2-1, with a weak D call TRBD2 (5 bases). The length of the CDR3 is 14 residues. The V end was cut by 6 bases, the J end by 0 bases, with 9 bases between.

This clonotype appeared a few times. V and J are TRBV7-8 and TRBJ1-4; D remains ambiguous. The CDR3 sequence is 17 residues long. V lost 5 bases, J lost 1 base, and 17 bases lay in between. Germline V gene lookup returns CDR1 SGHVS and CDR2 FQNEAQ. CDR3 in DNA: TGTGCCAGCAGCCGCCGGACTGGGGTTCTAACTAATGAAAAACTGTTTTTT. Residues: CASSRRTGVLTNEKLFF.

This chain connects TRBV12-3 or TRBV12-4 to TRBJ1-2, with D unresolved. The germline V and J ends were trimmed by 6 bases and 0 bases, with 20 bases remaining between them. The CDR3 spans 17 residues. As DNA, the CDR3 is TGTGCCAGCAGCCCGGGGAGGAGGACCTACTCTAACTATGGCTACACCTTC. Amino acids: CASSPGRRTYSNYGYTF.

This clonotype was counted at least ten times. The V call is TRBV6-1, the J call TRBJ2-7; TRBD1 might be the D (5 bases). The V end was cut by 7 bases, the J end by 4 bases, with 23 bases between. This CDR3 spans 16 amino acids. The germline gives CDR1 MNHNS, CDR2 SASEGT. This chain's CDR3 is CASTAQPTAGPYEQYF. DNA for the CDR3: TGTGCCAGCACCGCCCAACCGACAGCCGGACCTTACGAGCAGTACTTC.

This clonotype was observed a handful of times. The V call is TRBV25-1, the J call TRBJ2-7, with a weak D call TRBD1 (6 bases). The V and J ends lost 2 bases and 0 bases respectively, with 8 bases between them. The V gene's germline CDR1 is MGHDK and CDR2 SYGVNS. The CDR3 spans 14 residues. The CDR3, as DNA: TGTGCCAGCAGTGAAGGACAGAGCTCCTACGAGCAGTACTTC. It encodes CASSEGQSSYEQYF.

This rearrangement joins TRBV27 to TRBJ2-3; no firm D call. The CDR3 covers 15 residues. V was pared by 0 bases and J by 0 bases, with 7 bases between. Germline V lookup: CDR1 MNHEY, CDR2 SMNVEV (reference sequence). The CDR3, as DNA: TGTGCCAGCAGTTTATCCTCGACTAGCACAGATACGCAGTATTTT. It translates to CASSLSSTSTDTQYF.